One and the same sample provided the 28 T cell receptor beta chains below, sequenced in a study of cytomegalovirus exposure and HLA in healthy donors. The PCR made use of 60 Vbeta and 13 Jbeta primers. Assay used: immunoSEQ multiplex PCR; TCRdb lists only in-frame clones, some missing. The data hold roughly 200,000 clones, with approximately 80% observed a single time. Sequences were obtained from PBMCs. The receptors originated from a young man in good health and CMV-seronegative.

The rearrangement uses TRBV10-1 and TRBJ2-2; possible D gene TRBD2, 7 bases. Germline loops: CDR1 WNHNN, CDR2 SYGVQD (reference sequence). The CDR3 is made up of 14 amino acids. Trimming shortened V by 5 bases and J by 4 bases, and 11 bases separated the two germline ends. This chain's CDR3 is CASSWGGGTGELFF. The DNA of the CDR3 is TGCGCCAGCAGTTGGGGGGGCGGCACCGGGGAGCTGTTTTTT.

V usage is TRBV10-3 and J usage is TRBJ2-2; 9 nucleotides line up with TRBD1. The J segment lost 3 bases and the V segment lost 6 bases, leaving 5 bases of the junction unmatched. This CDR3 region has 15 residues. Germline loops: CDR1 ENHRY, CDR2 SYGVKD. In nucleotides, the CDR3 is TGTGCCATCAGGGAGGACAGGGGAGACACCGGGGAGCTGTTTTTT. Its protein is CAIREDRGDTGELFF.

This clone was seen a few times. The DNA of the CDR3 is TGTGCCAGCAGCTTGAGGAGGTTGGGTCAAGATACGCAGTATTTT. It yields the protein CASSLRRLGQDTQYF. The chain uses TRBV7-9 and TRBJ2-3; possible D gene TRBD2, 5 bases. The V end lost 3 bases, the J end lost 5 bases, and 15 bases lay between the germline ends. Germline V gives CDR1 SEHNR, CDR2 FQNEAQ (reference sequence). The CDR3 spans 15 residues. Combining the CDR3 with reference TRBV7-9 and TRBJ2-3 gives the whole variable domain DTGVSQNPRHKITKRGQNVTFRCDPISEHNRLYWYRQTLGQGPEFLTYFQNEAQLEKSRLLSDRFSAERPKGSFSTLEIQRTEQGDSAMYLCASSLRRLGQDTQYFGPGTRLTVL.

The genes are TRBV6-6 and TRBJ2-1, with unresolved D. This CDR3 is 12 amino acids long. V was shortened by 10 bases and J by 4 bases, with 11 bases between the two germline ends. Germline CDR1 reads MNHNY; CDR2 reads SVGAGI (reference sequence). The CDR3 loop is CATSPVYNEQFF. The DNA of the CDR3 is TGTGCCACCTCCCCCGTGTACAATGAGCAGTTCTTC.

The chain combines TRBV5-4 with TRBJ2-3; 7 nucleotides line up with TRBD2. CDR3 length: 17 residues. J was trimmed by 1 base and V by 4 bases; bases with no gene match: 12. Germline V CDR1 and CDR2: SGHNT, YYREEE (reference sequence). The CDR3, as DNA: TGTGCCAGCAGCCAAGGCCCTGGGAGGGGCGGCACAGATACGCAGTATTTT. Its protein is CASSQGPGRGGTDTQYF.

The V and J genes are TRBV5-4 and TRBJ1-2; maybe TRBD1 (5 bases). The CDR3 length is 14 residues. CDR1 and CDR2 from the germline V gene are SGHNT and YYREEE (reference sequence). The germline V and J ends were trimmed by 4 bases and 2 bases, with 12 bases remaining between them. Here the CDR3 DNA reads TGTGCCAGCAGCCCGCGTCAGGGCAACTATGGCTACACCTTC. Its translation is CASSPRQGNYGYTF.

This rearrangement joins TRBV2 to TRBJ1-2; possible D gene TRBD1, 5 bases. The length of the CDR3 is 12 residues. Germline loops: CDR1 SNHLY, CDR2 FYNNEI. Trimming removed 6 bases at V and 5 bases at J, with 10 bases between. CDR3 coding DNA: TGTGCCAGCAGCAGGGTACAGTATGGCTACACCTTC. Its protein product is CASSRVQYGYTF.

The chain recombines TRBV6-1 with TRBJ1-3; 8 bases agree with TRBD1. With V trimmed by 2 bases and J by 3 bases, 9 bases remained unmatched. The V gene's germline CDR1 is MNHNS and CDR2 SASEGT. The CDR3 loop spans 17 amino acids. Written as DNA, the CDR3 is TGTGCCAGCAGTGAAAGGGGACAGGCCCTTCGTGGAAACACCATATATTTT. Translated: CASSERGQALRGNTIYF.

The sample holds a few counts of this clone. The V and J genes are TRBV4-2 and TRBJ1-2; possibly TRBD1 for D (6 bases). V was shortened by 0 bases and J by 8 bases, with 13 bases between the two germline ends. Germline V gene data show CDR1 as LGHNA and CDR2 as YNFKEQ. The CDR3 contains 14 residues. This CDR3 is CASSQDVIGGGYTF. The CDR3, as DNA: TGTGCCAGCAGCCAAGATGTAATAGGGGGAGGCTACACCTTC.

J is TRBJ1-1 and V is TRBV11-2, with a tentative D call TRBD1 (5 bases). Germline CDR1 reads SGHAT; CDR2 reads FQNNGV. Trimming removed 5 bases at V and 5 bases at J, with 27 bases between. The CDR3 has 18 residues. The CDR3 region is CASSPTNKAGILSTEAFF. The CDR3 DNA sequence: TGTGCCAGCAGCCCGACCAATAAAGCAGGGATTTTGTCGACTGAAGCTTTCTTT.

Comment on this clone: Germline is not matched at one junction end, which may reflect a read error. The chain's CDR3 is CASTLRDLTKYEQYF. The DNA for the CDR3 is TGTGCCAGCACCTTGAGAGACCTTACTAAATACGAGCAGTACTTC. V and J are TRBV5-6 and TRBJ2-7; no reliable D call. Germline CDR1 and CDR2: SGHDT and YYEEEE. This CDR3 region has 15 residues.

This chain uses TRBV5-8 with TRBJ1-1; the match to TRBD1 covers 7 bases. The CDR3 is 15 amino acids. The junction had 3 bases not matched to a gene; V was cut back by 1 base and J by 0 bases. Per the germline V gene, CDR1 is SGHTS and CDR2 is YDEGEE. The CDR3 bases are TGTGCCAGCAGCTTGTACGGGACAGTGAACACTGAAGCTTTCTTT. This encodes CASSLYGTVNTEAFF.

V is TRBV21-1 and J is TRBJ1-5. TRBV21-1 is a recognized pseudogene. The CDR3 runs to 17 residues. The CDR3 reads CASSKARDGYSNQPQHF. Written as DNA, the CDR3 is TGTGCCAGCAGCAAAGCGCGGGACGGATATAGCAATCAGCCCCAGCATTTT.

The rearrangement joins TRBV2 to TRBJ1-5; D unresolved. V lost 3 bases and J 3 bases, leaving 6 bases between the germline ends. CDR1 and CDR2 from the germline V gene are SNHLY and FYNNEI. This CDR3 comprises 13 residues. The CDR3 reads CASSDRVNQPQHF. The CDR3 DNA follows: TGTGCCAGCAGTGATCGGGTCAATCAGCCCCAGCATTTT. The whole variable domain, filled in from reference TRBV2 and TRBJ1-5, reads EPEVTQTPSHQVTQMGQEVILRCVPISNHLYFYWYRQILGQKVEFLVSFYNNEISEKSEIFDDQFSVERPDGSNFTLKIRSTKLEDSAMYFCASSDRVNQPQHFGDGTRLSIL.

The rearrangement links TRBV5-1 to TRBJ2-3, with 9 nucleotides matching TRBD2. CDR1 is SGHRS, CDR2 YFSETQ, per germline. CDR3 length: 15 amino acids. The junction had 4 bases not matched to a gene; V was cut back by 1 base and J by 4 bases. The CDR3 region has the DNA TGCGCCAGCAGCTTGCTAGGGACTAGCTCAGATACGCAGTATTTT. It encodes CASSLLGTSSDTQYF.

The chain recombines TRBV28 with TRBJ1-5; the D gene is possibly TRBD1 (5 bases). The V and J ends lost 6 bases and 0 bases respectively, with 9 bases between them. The CDR3 runs 14 residues. Germline-derived CDR1 and CDR2 are MDHEN and SYDVKM. The CDR3 coding sequence is TGTGCCAGCAGCCGACAGCTTAGCAATCAGCCCCAGCATTTT. It yields the protein CASSRQLSNQPQHF.

This clone was seen a few times. This chain connects TRBV5-1 to TRBJ2-5; 8 bases match TRBD2. This CDR3 comprises 18 residues. Germline values: CDR1 SGHRS, CDR2 YFSETQ. The V segment lost 2 bases and the J segment 1 base; nucleotides outside the gene matches: 13. This CDR3 is CASSFSGGGPILQETQYF. The CDR3 DNA reads TGCGCCAGCAGCTTTTCTGGCGGGGGGCCGATTCTCCAAGAGACCCAGTACTTC.

This clone was observed a handful of times. This chain's CDR3 is CASSLVLNTGELFF. CDR3 sequence (DNA): TGTGCCAGCAGCCTGGTCCTAAACACCGGGGAGCTGTTTTTT. J is TRBJ2-2 and V is TRBV5-4; D call uncertain. This CDR3 has 14 amino acids. V was trimmed by 4 bases and J by 2 bases, leaving 9 bases between them. Germline CDR1 is SGHNT and CDR2 is YYREEE (reference sequence).

The chain has TRBV11-2 and TRBJ1-4, with a possible D match to TRBD1 (5 bases). The CDR3 length is 17 residues. With 5 bases removed from V and 2 bases from J, the gap between germline ends came to 18 bases. Per the germline V gene, CDR1 is SGHAT and CDR2 is FQNNGV. The CDR3 sequence is CASSLRGPGGTNEKLFF. DNA for the CDR3: TGTGCCAGCAGCCTCCGCGGACCTGGGGGGACTAATGAAAAACTGTTTTTT. Full variable domain (outside the CDR3, taken from reference TRBV11-2 and TRBJ1-4): EAGVAQSPRYKIIEKRQSVAFWCNPISGHATLYWYQQILGQGPKLLIQFQNNGVVDDSQLPKDRFSAERLKGVDSTLKIQPAKLEDSAVYLCASSLRGPGGTNEKLFFGSGTQLSVL.

The chain combines TRBV5-6 with TRBJ2-5; D remains ambiguous. The ends were cut back, 4 bases at V and 9 bases at J, with 13 bases in the middle. Germline CDR1 SGHDT, CDR2 YYEEEE. The CDR3 runs to 12 residues. The CDR3 protein is CASSLNSKAQYF. DNA of the CDR3: TGTGCCAGCAGCCTAAACAGTAAGGCCCAGTACTTC. Together with reference TRBV5-6 and TRBJ2-5, the CDR3 gives the full variable domain: DAGVTQSPTHLIKTRGQQVTLRCSPKSGHDTVSWYQQALGQGPQFIFQYYEEEERQRGNFPDRFSGHQFPNYSSELNVNALLLGDSALYLCASSLNSKAQYFGPGTRLLVL.

This clone came up once. The chain links TRBV6-1 to TRBJ2-3; TRBD2 matches at 7 bases. V lost 6 bases, J lost 2 bases, and 5 bases stayed unmatched. The CDR3 runs to 14 residues. CDR1 and CDR2 from the germline V gene are MNHNS and SASEGT. The CDR3 region is CASRALAATDTQYF. CDR3 nucleotides: TGTGCCAGCAGGGCTCTAGCGGCCACAGATACGCAGTATTTT.

The chain employs TRBV19 and TRBJ2-3; TRBD2 aligns across 11 bases. Germline V gene lookup returns CDR1 LNHDA and CDR2 SQIVND (reference sequence). The CDR3 totals 16 residues. The J segment lost 2 bases and the V segment lost 4 bases, leaving 5 bases of the junction unmatched. In DNA, the CDR3 is TGTGCCAGTAGTACCCTAGCGGGGGGTTACACAGATACGCAGTATTTT. Translating gives CASSTLAGGYTDTQYF.

J is TRBJ2-1 and V is TRBV5-6; D is undetermined. This CDR3 region has 13 residues. The V end lost 3 bases, the J end lost 3 bases, and 7 bases lay between the germline ends. The germline V gene has CDR1 SGHDT and CDR2 YYEEEE. The CDR3 region has the DNA TGTGCCAGCAGCTATGGAGTCTACAATGAGCAGTTCTTC. Protein: CASSYGVYNEQFF.

The chain is built from TRBV5-6 and TRBJ1-2; 10 bases line up with TRBD1. Germline CDR1 and CDR2: SGHDT and YYEEEE. V dropped 6 bases and J dropped 5; count of bases not matched to a gene: 4. The CDR3 is made up of 13 amino acids. Here the CDR3 reads CASMGQGRYGYTF. In DNA, the CDR3 is TGTGCCAGCATGGGACAGGGGAGATATGGCTACACCTTC.

The chain uses TRBV6-6 and TRBJ1-3; a weak D match, TRBD1 (5 bases). CDR3 size: 13 residues. The V gene lost 7 bases and the J gene lost 1 base, with 8 bases spanning the gap. In germline, CDR1 is MNHNY, CDR2 SVGAGI (reference sequence). The chain's CDR3 is CASMAGSGNTIYF. The CDR3 DNA reads TGTGCCAGCATGGCAGGGTCTGGAAACACCATATATTTT.

Comment on this clone: Different DNA sequences within this sample yield the same CDR3. The J gene is TRBJ1-1, the V gene TRBV6-5, with a possible D match to TRBD1 (6 bases). CDR1 and CDR2 (germline): MNHEY, SVGAGI. Between the trimmed V and J ends, which lost 6 bases and 0 bases, there was a span of 11 bases. CDR3 length: 14 residues. The CDR3 coding sequence is TGTGCCAGCAGCCTAGGACAGCTGAACACTGAAGCTTTCTTT. This sequence encodes CASSLGQLNTEAFF.

The CDR3 bases are TGTGCCAGCACCTCGGGACAGGGGAGAGATACGCAGTATTTT. Translation: CASTSGQGRDTQYF. The chain uses TRBV6-1 and TRBJ2-3, with TRBD1 matching over 10 bases. The CDR3 loop spans 14 amino acids. The V segment lost 7 bases and the J segment 5 bases; nucleotides outside the gene matches: 6. Germline lookup yields CDR1 MNHNS and CDR2 SASEGT.

The chain joins TRBV4-1 to TRBJ2-1; TRBD2 matches 13 bases. J was trimmed by 12 bases and V by 3 bases; bases with no gene match: 14. The germline V gene has CDR1 MGHRA and CDR2 YSYEKL. The CDR3 has 17 amino acids. This CDR3 is CASSQPRSGLAGFVQFF. CDR3 DNA sequence: TGCGCCAGCAGCCAGCCACGTTCGGGACTAGCGGGGTTTGTGCAGTTCTTC.